This T cell receptor (beta chain) was observed in a study of blood T cell repertoires in COVID-19. Study-wide context: Some COVID-19 samples were acute and others convalescent; all came from the United States, Italy and Spain. Nucleic acid was either cDNA or gDNA, and it came from T cells, B-cell-depleted T cells, or PBMCs.

The germline gives CDR1 MNHNS, CDR2 SASEGT. The V end was cut by 0 bases, the J end by 2 bases, with 11 bases between. There are 15 residues in the CDR3. This clone showed up just a few times. In the original workflow: Estimation of nucleated cell counts was performed using reference gene primer amplification. Clones were sequenced by immunoSEQ multiplex PCR, and TCRdb holds only the in-frame ones, with some missing. The DNA gave D and trimming, while V, J and clone size come from that table. Of over 200,000 clones detected, around 86% appear once; the ten largest clones hold approximately 5%. The sample was peripheral blood. The sequence was obtained from a human donor in a cohort sampled during active COVID-19. The genes are TRBV6-1 and TRBJ2-7; D perhaps matches TRBD2 (6 bases). The CDR3 region is CASSEALEGPYEQYF. In nucleotides, the CDR3 is TGTGCCAGCAGTGAAGCGCTGGAGGGACCCTACGAGCAGTACTTC.